This is a list of T cell receptor beta chains from one sample in a study of cytomegalovirus exposure and HLA in healthy donors. Profiling relied on immunoSEQ multiplex PCR, and the TCRdb table lists in-frame clones only, not all of them. This sample carries 250,000 to 350,000 clones, 85% to 90% of them seen once, and the ten largest clones take approximately 2.2%. The sequenced sample was PBMCs. These TCRs come from a woman aged 18-29 years in good health and CMV-seronegative. Each CDR3 is given with its conserved first and last residue. The D gene is left open where the match is weak. Rows may omit the clone size; those that give it use once, few, many or a size class.

d_call	j_call	clone_size	v_call	cdr3_length	cdr3_aa	cdr3_nt
TRBD2	TRBJ2-1	NA	TRBV30	13	CAGTSGGFNEQFF	TGTGCCGGGACTAGCGGGGGTTTCAATGAGCAGTTCTTC
NA	TRBJ1-2	NA	TRBV27	14	CASRGGARYYGYTF	TGTGCCAGCAGAGGGGGGGCGCGATACTATGGCTACACCTTC
TRBD2	TRBJ2-1	NA	TRBV5-6	14	CASSWGLTYNEQFF	TGTGCCAGCAGCTGGGGACTAACCTACAATGAGCAGTTCTTC
TRBD1	TRBJ1-6	NA	TRBV30	12	CAMGQANSPLHF	TGTGCGATGGGACAGGCAAATTCACCCCTCCACTTT
NA	TRBJ1-4	NA	TRBV11-2	14	CASSLQGPNEKLFF	TGTGCCAGCAGCTTACAGGGGCCTAATGAAAAACTGTTTTTT
NA	TRBJ1-3	NA	TRBV30	13	CAWSVRSGNTIYF	TGTGCCTGGAGTGTCCGCTCTGGAAACACCATATATTTT
TRBD1	TRBJ1-6	once	TRBV5-1	14	CASSEGTVRSPLHF	TGCGCCAGCAGCGAAGGGACAGTTCGATCACCCCTCCACTTT
NA	TRBJ2-1	NA	TRBV30	14	CAWSSGVVFHEQFF	TGTGCCTGGAGTTCCGGAGTGGTTTTTCATGAGCAGTTCTTC
NA	TRBJ1-1	NA	TRBV27	15	CASSLSSGGNTEAFF	TGTGCCAGCAGTTTAAGTTCGGGGGGGAACACTGAAGCTTTCTTT
NA	TRBJ2-3	NA	TRBV6-5	15	CASSPVGGTSDTQYF	TGTGCCAGCAGCCCGGTGGGCGGGACCTCAGATACGCAGTATTTT
TRBD1	TRBJ1-1	NA	TRBV12-5	16	CASGIGTGRLNTEAFF	TGTGCTAGTGGTATAGGGACAGGGCGGTTGAACACTGAAGCTTTCTTT
NA	TRBJ2-2	NA	TRBV10-3	14	CAIRADNDSGELFF	TGTGCCATCAGGGCAGATAACGATTCCGGGGAGCTGTTTTTT
NA	TRBJ1-1	NA	TRBV2	17	CASSEQLGRGSSTEAFF	TGTGCCAGCAGTGAACAGTTGGGGAGGGGGTCAAGCACTGAAGCTTTCTTT
TRBD1	TRBJ2-1	NA	TRBV27	21	CASSFVPPGTGGSSSYNEQFF	TGTGCCAGCAGTTTCGTCCCCCCGGGGACAGGGGGCTCAAGCTCCTACAATGAGCAGTTCTTC
TRBD1	TRBJ1-2	NA	TRBV6-5	15	CASSRSDRGREGYTF	TGTGCCAGCAGTAGGTCCGACAGGGGGCGAGAGGGCTACACCTTC
TRBD1	TRBJ1-2	NA	TRBV2	14	CASRWDRGDYGYTF	TGTGCCAGCAGGTGGGACAGGGGGGACTATGGCTACACCTTC
TRBD2	TRBJ2-7	NA	TRBV6-6	14	CASSNSGGGYEQYF	TGTGCCAGCAGTAATAGCGGGGGGGGTTACGAGCAGTACTTC
TRBD2	TRBJ2-7	NA	TRBV10-3	15	CAISVPSGGEVEQYF	TGTGCCATCAGTGTGCCTAGCGGGGGGGAAGTTGAGCAGTACTTC
TRBD2	TRBJ2-1	NA	TRBV7-9	15	CASSLAGGGIYEQFF	TGTGCCAGCAGCTTAGCGGGCGGGGGGATTTATGAGCAGTTCTTC
NA	TRBJ2-2	NA	TRBV12-5	12	CASVIDSGELFF	TGTGCTAGTGTTATAGATTCCGGGGAGCTGTTTTTT
NA	TRBJ1-5	NA	TRBV4-1	17	CASSQIARGRGNQPQHF	TGCGCCAGCAGCCAAATTGCCCGGGGGAGAGGGAATCAGCCCCAGCATTTT
NA	TRBJ1-1	NA	TRBV6-1	12	CASSELGRVAFF	TGTGCCAGCAGTGAATTGGGGAGGGTTGCTTTCTTT
TRBD2	TRBJ2-1	NA	TRBV5-6	14	CASSLAGGPNEQFF	TGTGCCAGCAGCTTAGCGGGGGGGCCGAATGAGCAGTTCTTC
NA	TRBJ1-2	NA	TRBV7-8	14	CASSFWGGLNGYTF	TGTGCCAGCAGCTTCTGGGGGGGCTTGAATGGCTACACCTTC
NA	TRBJ1-1	once	TRBV2	13	CASSVGGHTEAFF	TGTGCCAGCAGTGTGGGGGGTCACACTGAAGCTTTCTTT
NA	TRBJ1-5	NA	TRBV2	15	CASSGQLSGNQPQHF	TGTGCCAGCAGCGGACAGTTATCAGGCAATCAGCCCCAGCATTTT
TRBD1	TRBJ2-7	NA	TRBV7-8	18	CASSLKTGTFLSPYEQYF	TGTGCCAGCAGCCTAAAGACAGGGACCTTTTTGTCTCCTTACGAGCAGTACTTC
NA	TRBJ1-5	NA	TRBV2	13	CASSVGRDQPQHF	TGTGCCAGCAGTGTTGGCAGGGATCAGCCCCAGCATTTT
NA	TRBJ2-2	NA	TRBV7-6	16	CASSLANGGNTGELFF	TGTGCCAGCAGCTTAGCGAACGGGGGGAACACCGGGGAGCTGTTTTTT
NA	TRBJ1-1	NA	TRBV10-3	14	CAINHREGNTEAFF	TGTGCCATCAATCACAGGGAGGGGAACACTGAAGCTTTCTTT
TRBD1	TRBJ1-3	NA	TRBV2	16	CAGGTGLPTGGNTIYF	TGTGCCGGCGGGACAGGGCTACCGACGGGTGGAAACACCATATATTTT
NA	TRBJ1-4	NA	TRBV5-1	14	CASSPGLYNEKLFF	TGCGCCAGCAGCCCAGGACTGTATAATGAAAAACTGTTTTTT
NA	TRBJ1-5	NA	TRBV15	14	CATGQSYSNQPQHF	TGTGCCACCGGACAGTCCTATAGCAATCAGCCCCAGCATTTT
NA	TRBJ2-7	NA	TRBV7-2	13	CASSPTGFYEQYF	TGTGCCAGCAGCCCCACAGGGTTCTACGAGCAGTACTTC
TRBD1	TRBJ1-3	NA	TRBV7-8	15	CASSFQGAAGNTIYF	TGTGCCAGCAGCTTTCAGGGGGCGGCTGGAAACACCATATATTTT
TRBD1	TRBJ2-7	NA	TRBV18	15	CASSPNRDRGYEQYF	TGTGCCAGCTCACCTAACCGGGACAGGGGTTACGAGCAGTACTTC
NA	TRBJ2-3	NA	TRBV5-4	17	CASSLAAGLSSTDTQYF	TGTGCCAGCAGCTTGGCGGCAGGCTTATCTAGCACAGATACGCAGTATTTT
NA	TRBJ2-7	NA	TRBV29-1	13	CSVGQKGGYEQYF	TGCAGCGTTGGCCAGAAAGGGGGCTACGAGCAGTACTTC
NA	TRBJ2-7	NA	TRBV13	14	CASTLGRGGNEQYF	TGTGCCAGCACTCTAGGGAGGGGGGGGAACGAGCAGTACTTC
NA	TRBJ1-1	NA	TRBV6-1	17	CASSDAEPSSMNTEAFF	TGTGCCAGCAGTGACGCGGAGCCCTCCTCGATGAACACTGAAGCTTTCTTT
NA	TRBJ2-3	NA	TRBV9	12	CASSVVANTQYF	TGTGCCAGCAGCGTAGTTGCGAATACGCAGTATTTT
NA	TRBJ2-3	NA	TRBV30	14	CAWRRQASTDTQYF	TGTGCCTGGAGACGGCAGGCCAGCACAGATACGCAGTATTTT
NA	TRBJ2-2	NA	TRBV11-2	16	CASTLGQAAVTGELFF	TGTGCCAGCACCCTGGGGCAGGCCGCTGTCACCGGGGAGCTGTTTTTT
NA	TRBJ2-7	NA	TRBV6-1	12	CASWTDLYEQYF	TGTGCCAGCTGGACAGACCTTTACGAGCAGTACTTC
NA	TRBJ2-7	NA	TRBV5-1	14	CASSLGAGPHEQYF	TGCGCCAGCAGCTTGGGAGCGGGTCCCCACGAGCAGTACTTC
TRBD1	TRBJ1-6	few	TRBV10-2	13	CASRRGVDSPLHF	TGCGCCAGCCGCAGGGGGGTTGATTCACCCCTCCACTTT
NA	TRBJ1-2	NA	TRBV30	14	CAWSGAGTNYGYTF	TGTGCCTGGAGTGGTGCAGGGACTAACTATGGCTACACCTTC
NA	TRBJ2-5	once	TRBV5-1	18	CASSSLPAGDTFQETQYF	TGCGCCAGCAGCTCCCTTCCTGCGGGGGACACGTTCCAAGAGACCCAGTACTTC
NA	TRBJ2-2	NA	TRBV5-1	15	CASSLGKGGTGELFF	TGCGCCAGCAGCTTGGGAAAAGGGGGCACCGGGGAGCTGTTTTTT
TRBD1	TRBJ2-2	once	TRBV19	15	CASHVLTGYTGELFF	TGTGCCAGCCACGTCTTGACAGGGTACACCGGGGAGCTGTTTTTT
NA	TRBJ2-5	NA	TRBV4-1	13	CASSQLASETQYF	TGCGCCAGCAGCCAACTAGCTTCCGAGACCCAGTACTTC
TRBD1	TRBJ1-1	few	TRBV6-1	16	CASSDPGQGMNTEAFF	TGTGCCAGCAGTGATCCGGGACAGGGGATGAACACTGAAGCTTTCTTT
NA	TRBJ1-6	NA	TRBV2	15	CASSGGRGGYSPLHF	TGTGCCAGCAGTGGGGGCAGGGGAGGGTATTCACCCCTCCACTTT